The source of this TCR beta chain is a study of identical twins. Study-wide findings and caveats: Whereas memory repertoires showed no such difference, abundant cord blood beta clonotypes carried fewer insertions.

A single record per CDR3 protein comes from TCRdb applying MiXCR to the 5' RACE reads. The sample lists 430,000 or so distinct CDR3 sequences, roughly 24% seen once, with 2.9% in the top ten. There are a few counts of this clonotype. What it recognizes is unknown. CDR3 size: 12 residues. Trimming pared 1 base from V and 3 bases from J, leaving 6 bases between. Germline V CDR1 and CDR2: GTSNPN, SVGIG (reference sequence). The same sample was also studied in work on T cells expressing NK-cell markers.

The sequencing input was CD4+ T cells sorted from blood. V is TRBV30 and J is TRBJ1-1; maybe TRBD1 (5 bases). The sequence came from a woman between 18 and 30 years old in good health. Written as DNA, the CDR3 is TGTGCCTGGAGTGGCAGGGACACTGAAGCTTTCTTT. This gives the protein CAWSGRDTEAFF.